A selection of T cell receptor beta chains follows, all from one sample in a study of control samples from healthy donors and cancer patients. Clones were sequenced by immunoSEQ multiplex PCR, and TCRdb holds only the in-frame ones, with some missing. Counted here are tens of thousands of clones, about 87% occurring once; the ten biggest clones make up under 2%. The sample consisted of PBMCs. These receptors all come from a woman in her sixties with head and neck cancer. Both conserved end residues are trimmed from each CDR3.

j_gene: TRBJ1-2
v_gene: TRBV19
CDR3aa: ASTKAAQTGGYT

j_gene: TRBJ2-2
v_gene: TRBV10-3
CDR3aa: AIGLAGSNTGELF

j_gene: TRBJ2-5
v_gene: TRBV5-6
CDR3aa: ASSSATGAETQY

j_gene: TRBJ2-1
v_gene: TRBV5-1
CDR3aa: ASSLAGSSYNEQF

j_gene: TRBJ2-3
v_gene: TRBV2
CDR3aa: ASRDRVSTDTQY

j_gene: TRBJ2-7
v_gene: TRBV7-7
CDR3aa: ASSLGAEAGAEQY

j_gene: TRBJ2-7
v_gene: TRBV6-5
CDR3aa: ASRPFGPSEQY

j_gene: TRBJ2-3
v_gene: TRBV5-1
CDR3aa: ASSFEGRGLDTQY

j_gene: TRBJ1-1
v_gene: TRBV6-5
CDR3aa: ASSYDRGPGTEAF

j_gene: TRBJ2-7
v_gene: TRBV2
CDR3aa: ASSRQEIYEQY

j_gene: TRBJ1-6
v_gene: TRBV6-4
CDR3aa: ASSISEFYNSPLH

j_gene: TRBJ1-2
v_gene: TRBV29-1
CDR3aa: SVVSPPTYGYT

j_gene: TRBJ1-2
v_gene: TRBV3-1/TRBV3-2
CDR3aa: ASSQKGLPNYGYT

j_gene: TRBJ1-5
v_gene: TRBV6-2/TRBV6-3
CDR3aa: ASSYRTGTSNQPQH

j_gene: TRBJ2-3
v_gene: TRBV19
CDR3aa: ASSIPGSVTQY

j_gene: TRBJ2-4
v_gene: TRBV7-2
CDR3aa: ASSPTGQRNIQY

j_gene: TRBJ1-1
v_gene: TRBV3-1/TRBV3-2
CDR3aa: ASSQGRDLEAF

j_gene: TRBJ1-4
v_gene: TRBV10-3
CDR3aa: AIRDKGDEKLF

j_gene: TRBJ1-1
v_gene: TRBV18
CDR3aa: ASSLFWDGWN

j_gene: TRBJ2-7
v_gene: TRBV29-1
CDR3aa: SVGLGGASYEQY

j_gene: TRBJ2-1
v_gene: TRBV5-6
CDR3aa: ASSSSGRGYNEQF

j_gene: TRBJ2-5
v_gene: TRBV7-2
CDR3aa: ASSWAWGGSGETQY

j_gene: TRBJ2-3
v_gene: TRBV6-2/TRBV6-3
CDR3aa: ASSWGIAEPTDTQY

j_gene: TRBJ1-5
v_gene: TRBV30
CDR3aa: AWSAADYGNQPQH

j_gene: TRBJ2-3
v_gene: TRBV29-1
CDR3aa: SAQDTYTDTQY

j_gene: TRBJ2-3
v_gene: TRBV13
CDR3aa: ASSQGRGSLSTQY

j_gene: TRBJ2-3
v_gene: TRBV18
CDR3aa: ASSPVLAGGTDTQY

j_gene: TRBJ1-5
v_gene: TRBV6-6
CDR3aa: ASSYSGQGAVQPQH

j_gene: TRBJ2-5
v_gene: TRBV30
CDR3aa: AWSAKPGETQY

j_gene: TRBJ2-3
v_gene: TRBV18
CDR3aa: ASSSDTDTQY

j_gene: TRBJ2-1
v_gene: TRBV14
CDR3aa: ASSQGRLAGFYNEQF

j_gene: TRBJ1-6
v_gene: TRBV6-5
CDR3aa: ASSFAGADNSPLH

j_gene: TRBJ2-5
v_gene: TRBV7-9
CDR3aa: ASSKGQGWTQY

j_gene: TRBJ1-6
v_gene: TRBV3-1/TRBV3-2
CDR3aa: ASSLRDRANSPLH

j_gene: TRBJ2-3
v_gene: TRBV6-5
CDR3aa: ASRYRDFSTDTQY

j_gene: TRBJ2-2
v_gene: TRBV15
CDR3aa: ATSRVRATGELF

j_gene: TRBJ2-2
v_gene: TRBV11-2
CDR3aa: ASSHQGGGSMSGELF

j_gene: TRBJ1-1
v_gene: TRBV3-1/TRBV3-2
CDR3aa: ASTQGQLMNTEAF

j_gene: TRBJ1-2
v_gene: TRBV6-5
CDR3aa: ASSYGFTGVNGYT

j_gene: TRBJ1-3
v_gene: TRBV18
CDR3aa: ASSQYRGSSGNTIY

j_gene: TRBJ2-2
v_gene: TRBV6-5
CDR3aa: ASSRTSGYTGELF

j_gene: TRBJ2-7
v_gene: TRBV7-2
CDR3aa: ASSSSDITYEQY

j_gene: TRBJ2-1
v_gene: TRBV29-1
CDR3aa: SVEFGTGNYNEQF

j_gene: TRBJ1-1
v_gene: TRBV20-1
CDR3aa: SAGRPPWAF

j_gene: TRBJ1-1
v_gene: TRBV7-3
CDR3aa: ASSLKQANTEAF

j_gene: TRBJ1-5
v_gene: TRBV4-1
CDR3aa: ASSQTGAGDNQPQH

j_gene: TRBJ2-7
v_gene: TRBV5-1
CDR3aa: ASSFLGDSSYEQY

j_gene: TRBJ2-2
v_gene: TRBV6-6
CDR3aa: ASCRKRTGTVNTGELF

j_gene: TRBJ2-3
v_gene: TRBV11-2
CDR3aa: ASSLAGLFTDTQY

j_gene: TRBJ2-5
v_gene: TRBV3-1/TRBV3-2
CDR3aa: ASSIRGSSGETQY

j_gene: TRBJ2-1
v_gene: TRBV6-6
CDR3aa: ASSLSGRNYEQF

j_gene: TRBJ2-7
v_gene: TRBV18
CDR3aa: ASSPVQGRSSYEQY

j_gene: TRBJ2-5
v_gene: TRBV11-2
CDR3aa: ASSFIQGQETQY

j_gene: TRBJ1-2
v_gene: TRBV18
CDR3aa: ASSPNSYAYGYT

j_gene: TRBJ2-7
v_gene: TRBV6-5
CDR3aa: ASHPPRGGDFEQY

j_gene: TRBJ2-1
v_gene: TRBV6-5
CDR3aa: ASSLAGGQVNEQF